A single T cell receptor (beta chain) is shown here with its context. This record belongs to a study of cytomegalovirus exposure and HLA in healthy donors. Looking at the study overall: T cells numbering about 179 million yielded some 100 million unique TCR beta sequences in an earlier analysis.

60 Vbeta and 13 Jbeta primers were used in PCR. Libraries were prepared by immunoSEQ multiplex PCR; TCRdb keeps only in-frame clonotypes and omits some of them. The profile covers 150,000 to 160,000 clones, with approximately 84% appearing a single time and around 2% taken by the ten largest. Donors were ostensibly healthy at sampling, although undocumented immune exposures were probable. Sequenced material: PBMCs. This clonotype was obtained from a woman younger than 35 in good health and CMV-seronegative.

The DNA of the CDR3 is TGTGCCAGCAGTATACTAGCGGGAGGGTACAATGAGCAGTTCTTC. This codes for CASSILAGGYNEQFF. The chain carries TRBV27 and TRBJ2-1, with 13 positions matching TRBD2. The CDR3 length is 15 residues. Germline V gene sequence: CDR1 MNHEY, CDR2 SMNVEV (reference sequence). Losses at the gene ends were 5 bases for V and 4 bases for J; bases not matched to a gene: 2.